This TCR beta chain was captured by sequencing in a study of cytomegalovirus exposure and HLA in healthy donors (dated by TCRdb to about 2017). About the study as a whole: An earlier analysis of approximately 600 of the donors reported 250 to 300 Gb of sequence data and 117 million unique TCR beta sequences from 190 million or so T cells. Roughly 290 gigabases of sequencing data and roughly 80 million unique TCR sequences made up an early release that covered 500 to 650 HLA-typed donors. The genetic ancestry cluster associated with self-reported Caucasian donors included 70% to 85% of the approximately 400 genotyped donors. The study aimed to test whether signatures of past pathogen exposure could be identified by cataloging public T cell receptors. The study profiled the T cell repertoires of under 700 subjects by immunosequencing and related them to cytomegalovirus serostatus. Besides the first cohort of about 730 subjects, a separate validation cohort made up of over 95 different subjects was used. To predict cytomegalovirus infection status, the study combined high-throughput TCR immunosequencing, statistical association of individual TCRs with disease status, and machine learning. A later analysis re-analyzed previously published TCR beta repertoires from approximately 700 donors and added high-resolution HLA genotyping to study TCR occurrence patterns. Rather than drawing on any new phenotypic data, the later analysis identified candidate immune exposures from TCR beta sequences and the way those sequences occurred across donors. In an earlier analysis of 587 of the donors, high-throughput TCR beta sequencing was used to judge whether each TCR beta V gene segment behaved as functional or pseudogenic. Alongside the repertoire data, information on donor age, sex, ethnicity and CMV serostatus was compiled. In a later genetic analysis, genome-wide SNP genotypes for 398 of the 666 donors were used, and that subset was treated as a discovery cohort. Every repertoire in the discovery cohort had been generated on one and the same sequencing platform. HLA typing included class I and class II loci at four-digit resolution. Typing coverage varied by locus: 629-630 donors for A, B, C, DRB1 and DQB1; around 560 for DQA1; over 600 for DPA1; some 470 for DPB1. Because of strong linkage in the cohort, roughly five DR-DQ haplotypes were treated as single units for association and clustering. On average, 235,054 unique TCR beta nucleotide sequences were sequenced per donor among several hundred genotyped donors of the cohort, with roughly 18% of those sequences being non-productive.

The cohort consisted of hundreds of healthy bone marrow donors. At the time of sampling, every cohort member was nominally healthy, though immune exposures that went unrecorded were likely present. The donor was CMV seronegative and was included in the group of about 400 seronegative cohort members. Every donor gave a peripheral blood sample, and the peripheral blood mononuclear cells from that sample were used for TCR beta sequencing. Genomic DNA extraction from the blood cell samples was performed with the Qiagen DNeasy Blood Extraction Kit. CDR1 and CDR2, looked up from the germline V gene, are SGHRS and YFSETQ. Trimming accounts for 3 bases at V and 5 bases at J, while the number of junction bases matched to no gene is 14. Reading from cysteine to phenylalanine, the CDR3 counts 16 amino acids. Only CDR3 DNA is held: 48 bases, read in frame from base 1. What the research found in general, with its limitations: According to a later genetic analysis, donors in an Asian-associated ancestry cluster had fewer N-insertions in productive TCRs than the approximately 610-donor mean. A cluster of highly shared sequence variants was judged likely to represent a technical artifact of the sequencing pipeline. Because the 87-base-pair reads could not distinguish some IMGT-functional V segments, including TRBV6-2 and TRBV6-3, those segments were excluded. In vitro tests confirmed that three of the cytomegalovirus-associated TCR beta chains recognize cytomegalovirus antigens. Most TCR sequences were seen in very few donors, while some public TCRs were found in many individuals. In a later analysis, most CMV-associated TCR beta chains were found to appear HLA-restricted, with HLA associations seemingly driven largely by CMV exposure. The only immune exposure information available for the cohort was CMV serostatus. Because some donors lacked HLA typing at each locus, the association tests relied only on the typed subset. The classifier was reported to diagnose cytomegalovirus status with high specificity and sensitivity in both the original and validation cohorts. A total of fewer than 200 TCR beta chains were listed by the study as associated with cytomegalovirus. The authors suggested that the approach could potentially be extended to other disease states and immunological phenotypes. Approximately 16 rarely observed V segments, including chromosome 9 orphons, were excluded from the earlier analysis of a few hundred of the donors because counts were too low. A later analysis associated some 17,000 TCR beta sequences with specific HLA alleles at a false discovery rate of 0.05. A further reported finding was that TCR beta sequences accurately predicted the HLA-A and HLA-B alleles for most subjects in the first cohort. Several of the top co-occurrence clusters appeared to be linked to parvovirus B19, influenza, CMV and Epstein-Barr virus, according to a later analysis. In a later analysis, HLA-associated TCR beta chains were found to be more clonally expanded and to have lower generation probabilities than equally common non-associated chains. In this cohort, only TCR beta chains were sequenced, and detectable features were limited by the absence of alpha or paired-chain data. In a later analysis, TCR association rates were found to vary across HLA loci, with the most associated TCRs seen for DRB1 alleles and the fewest for HLA-C alleles. Linkage disequilibrium might explain the correlated functional status among segregating V segments, but an unknown experimental factor could not be excluded. A later genetic analysis associated a missense DCLRE1C variant with V-gene and J-gene trimming of TCR beta chains, and an independent cohort replicated the association. Assigning TCR associations to individual alleles was difficult when HLA alleles, especially DR and DQ, strongly co-occurred. In an earlier analysis of approximately 600 of the donors, most TCR beta V segments were observed in productive rearrangements about 87% or about 30% of the time, broadly matching IMGT annotations. Presence/absence analyses assumed roughly uniform sequencing depth across donors, an assumption that may not hold.

As to this clone: Its antigen is still unknown. No much larger clone is present one base from it, and per-base qualities are unavailable.

The library was built by means of the immunoSEQ multiplex PCR assay. A mixture of 60 forward primers for TCR Vbeta segments and 13 reverse primers for TCR Jbeta segments was used in the multiplex PCR. The CDR3 region of rearranged TCR beta genes was amplified from genomic DNA with a multiplex PCR assay. On the Illumina HiSeq System, the amplified TCR beta libraries were sequenced as 87-base-pair reads. The original pipeline was this. In a later analysis, 70 million to 95 million unique TCR beta chains were counted across the 500 to 850 repertoires, and approximately 11 million of these chains were shared by at least two donors. To remove PCR and sequencing errors, raw reads were error-corrected and collapsed into unique sequences using a nearest-neighbor algorithm that merged closely related sequences. Alignment of CDR3 sequences to IMGT reference sequences was used to assign V, D and J gene segments. For a sequence to be retained, a match of at least six nucleotides to both a V gene segment and a J gene segment was required. A rearrangement was called productive if the CDR3 had no stop codons and remained in frame with V and J, and every other rearrangement was called non-productive. Following IMGT convention, CDR3 was defined as the stretch from the second conserved V-encoded cysteine up to the conserved J-encoded phenylalanine. The earlier analysis of a few hundred of the donors excluded sequences that lacked an unambiguous match to a single V gene segment. In an earlier analysis of several hundred of the donors, V segments were called functional above 56.7% productive rearrangements and were called segregating when the between-donor standard deviation exceeded 5%. To diagnose cytomegalovirus status from the catalog of TCR beta chain sequences, a statistical classification framework was built. V and J gene assignment, in a later analysis, came from comparing TCR nucleotide sequences with IMGT/GENE-DB human TR gene sequences. The TCRdist pipeline was used in a later analysis to assign CDR3 sequences and most-parsimonious VDJ recombination scenarios. A later analysis defined each TCR beta chain by its CDR3 amino acid sequence plus V-gene family, and excluded reads lacking a unique V-gene family. To address suspected cross-contamination and a sequencing artifact, a later analysis removed roughly 640 highly shared, low-generation-probability nucleotide sequences. In a later analysis, a clonal expansion index was calculated for each public chain from normalized within-repertoire ranks of inferred template counts. In a later analysis, generation probabilities were computed with a VDJ recombination model fitted to out-of-frame rearrangements, and the resulting probabilities were checked against IGoR. In a later analysis, TCR-TCR, TCR-HLA and TCR-CMV co-occurrence was scored with hypergeometric tests, and a repertoire-size bias correction was applied to TCR pairs. False discovery rates were estimated in a later analysis by permuting HLA or CMV assignments 20 times. In a later analysis, co-occurring TCRs were grouped using DBSCAN, and TCRdist sequence similarity was added for clustering within HLA-allele-positive subsets. Co-occurrence clustering excluded repertoires with fewer than 30,000 or more than 120,000 public chains, plus five with anomalous nucleotide sharing. In TCRdb, the immuneACCESS table is reduced to in-frame sequences with V and J assigned. These tables do not hold every clone; where another copy was compared, an unresolved V gene accounts for under half, and the others remain unexplained. That table is the source of V, J and clone size, and D and trimming were worked out from the DNA. Counted in this sample were 150,000 or so clones; about three quarters of them appeared once. 4% of the sample goes to the ten largest clones.

This TCR was sampled from a woman between 40 and 55 years old in good health and CMV-seronegative. Sequencing was performed on PBMCs. The chain couples TRBV5-1 to TRBJ2-7; 7 central bases correspond to TRBD2. Here is the DNA: TGCGCCAGCAGCTGGGGGGGGACTATGGCCAGCAACGAGCAGTACTTC. This gives the protein CASSWGGTMASNEQYF.